Following are 29 T cell receptor beta chains from one sample sequenced in a study of blood T cell repertoires in COVID-19. Method: immunoSEQ multiplex PCR; TCRdb's copy keeps in-frame clones and lacks some. Among around 300,000 clones listed, around four fifths were seen once. Specimen: peripheral blood. The receptors here all came from a woman between 45 and 60 years old with active or convalescent COVID-19.

The chain joins TRBV19 to TRBJ2-2; 8 nucleotides match TRBD2. V was pared by 3 bases and J by 7 bases, with 28 bases of the junction left unmatched. Germline V gives CDR1 LNHDA, CDR2 SQIVND (reference sequence). This CDR3 has 22 amino acids. The CDR3 coding sequence is TGTGCCAGTAGTATCCCACAGAAATCCCTTCGCGGGAGGTGGAAGGGAGTCGGGGAGCTGTTTTTT. Encoded protein: CASSIPQKSLRGRWKGVGELFF. The full variable domain, its missing parts supplied by reference TRBV19 and TRBJ2-2, is DGGITQSPKYLFRKEGQNVTLSCEQNLNHDAMYWYRQDPGQGLRLIYYSQIVNDFQKGDIAEGYSVSREKKESFPLTVTSAQKNPTAFYLCASSIPQKSLRGRWKGVGELFFGEGSRLTVL.

The chain recombines TRBV5-4 with TRBJ1-1, with 7 bases that match TRBD1. CDR1 and CDR2 from the germline V gene are SGHNT and YYREEE (reference sequence). The CDR3 totals 15 residues. The trim removed 7 bases at V and 0 bases at J, leaving 9 bases unmatched. CDR3: CASYMKTGLNTEAFF. The CDR3 DNA follows: TGTGCCAGCTATATGAAGACAGGGTTGAACACTGAAGCTTTCTTT. The variable domain in full, with the rest retrieved from reference TRBV5-4 and TRBJ1-1, is ETGVTQSPTHLIKTRGQQVTLRCSSQSGHNTVSWYQQALGQGPQFIFQYYREEENGRGNFPPRFSGLQFPNYSSELNVNALELDDSALYLCASYMKTGLNTEAFFGQGTRLTVV.

The CDR3 sequence: CASRGIRGNTGELFF. The CDR3 DNA is TGCGCCAGCAGAGGAATTAGGGGGAACACCGGGGAGCTGTTTTTT. The V and J genes are TRBV4-1 and TRBJ2-2; tentative D call: TRBD1 (5 bases). Germline CDR1 is MGHRA and CDR2 is YSYEKL. The CDR3 spans 15 residues. Between the trimmed V and J ends, which lost 6 bases and 1 base, there was a span of 12 bases.

The rearrangement joins TRBV5-1 to TRBJ2-7; 8 bases agree with TRBD1. Per germline, CDR1 SGHRS and CDR2 YFSETQ. The length of the CDR3 is 13 residues. Unmatched junction bases numbered 6, after V lost 4 bases and J lost 6 bases. For the CDR3, the DNA is TGCGCCAGCAGCCCACAGGGGGTAACCGAGCAGTACTTC. Protein product: CASSPQGVTEQYF.

The rearrangement uses TRBV5-6 and TRBJ1-2, with unresolved D. V lost 0 bases and J lost 4, with 7 bases in between. The CDR3 is made up of 13 amino acids. From germline, CDR1 is SGHDT and CDR2 YYEEEE. The CDR3 loop reads CASSLGGLYGYTF. CDR3 DNA: TGTGCCAGCAGCTTGGGAGGCCTCTATGGCTACACCTTC.

CDR3 in amino acids: CASSLGTSIYEQFF. The CDR3 nucleotides read TGTGCCAGCAGCTTGGGGACTAGTATTTATGAGCAGTTCTTC. V gene TRBV5-4 combines with J gene TRBJ2-1; 7 bases align to TRBD2. From germline, CDR1 is SGHNT and CDR2 YYREEE (reference sequence). The trim removed 0 bases at V and 8 bases at J, leaving 5 bases unmatched. The CDR3 is made up of 14 amino acids.

The chain recombines TRBV15 with TRBJ1-4; D is unclear. The CDR3 loop spans 15 amino acids. With 1 base removed from V and 8 bases from J, the gap between germline ends came to 14 bases. Per the germline V gene, CDR1 is LNHNV and CDR2 is YYDKDF (reference sequence). The CDR3 reads CATSRGAVTREKLFF. CDR3 DNA: TGTGCCACCAGCAGAGGGGCTGTGACTAGGGAAAAACTGTTTTTT.

The chain is built from TRBV5-1 and TRBJ2-1; 9 bases match TRBD2. V shed 2 bases and J 6 bases; nucleotides not matched to a gene: 6. This CDR3 spans 15 amino acids. CDR1 SGHRS and CDR2 YFSETQ come from the germline V gene. The CDR3 is CASSLSGRSGNEQFF. The CDR3 nucleotides are TGCGCCAGCAGCTTAAGCGGGAGGTCGGGCAATGAGCAGTTCTTC.

The J gene is TRBJ1-4, the V gene TRBV2; D remains unclear. CDR1 and CDR2 (germline): SNHLY, FYNNEI. The CDR3 is 13 amino acids. With 7 bases removed from V and 5 bases from J, the gap between germline ends came to 11 bases. CDR3 amino acids: CASTGSANEKLFF. CDR3 coding DNA: TGTGCCAGCACGGGGTCGGCAAATGAAAAACTGTTTTTT. Supplemented by reference TRBV2 and TRBJ1-4, the full variable domain reads EPEVTQTPSHQVTQMGQEVILRCVPISNHLYFYWYRQILGQKVEFLVSFYNNEISEKSEIFDDQFSVERPDGSNFTLKIRSTKLEDSAMYFCASTGSANEKLFFGSGTQLSVL.

V usage is TRBV30 and J usage is TRBJ2-7, with D possibly being TRBD1 (6 bases). This CDR3 comprises 15 residues. Trimming stripped 7 bases from V and 1 base from J, with 20 bases between. Per germline, CDR1 GTSNPN and CDR2 SVGIG (reference sequence). CDR3 in DNA: TGTGCCTCTCTTCCCCGGCAGGGGCCTTCCTACGAGCAGTACTTC. Encoded protein: CASLPRQGPSYEQYF.

The V and J genes are TRBV4-1 and TRBJ2-3; the match to TRBD2 covers 8 bases. CDR3 length: 17 residues. Germline assignment: CDR1 MGHRA and CDR2 YSYEKL. V lost 2 bases to trimming and J lost 10 bases; unmatched junction nucleotides: 17. The CDR3 region is CASSQRQTGGVMTAQYF. In DNA form, the CDR3 reads TGCGCCAGCAGCCAACGTCAAACGGGAGGGGTAATGACGGCGCAGTATTTT.

The chain has TRBV7-6 and TRBJ2-3, with a possible D match to TRBD2 (6 bases). Trimming cost V 4 bases and J 6 bases, with 20 bases left between them. This CDR3 is 16 amino acids long. The germline CDR1 and CDR2 sequences are SGHVS and FNYEAQ. The CDR3, as DNA: TGTGCCAGCAGCTCCATCGTTGGCGGGACGGGGGATACGCAGTATTTT. Protein product: CASSSIVGGTGDTQYF.

The rearrangement links TRBV6-5 to TRBJ1-2; 8 nucleotides line up with TRBD1. CDR3 length: 14 residues. V lost 1 base, J lost 6 bases, and 4 bases stayed unmatched. Germline CDR1 is MNHEY and CDR2 is SVGAGI. The CDR3 DNA reads TGTGCCAGCAGTTACTGGGCAGGGGGCAATGGCTACACCTTC. Translation gives CASSYWAGGNGYTF.

The chain joins TRBV28 to TRBJ2-1, with 9 bases aligning to TRBD2. Germline trimming cut 6 bases from V and 6 bases from J; bases unmatched to any gene: 9. This CDR3 is built from 15 residues. Germline-derived CDR1 and CDR2 are MDHEN and SYDVKM. CDR3 sequence: CASSFSGSGGNEQFF. Here the CDR3 DNA reads TGTGCCAGCAGCTTTAGCGGGAGCGGTGGCAATGAGCAGTTCTTC.

The rearrangement links TRBV30 to TRBJ2-1; 13 bases map to TRBD2. V lost 3 bases, J lost 7 bases, and 6 bases stayed unmatched. Looked up from germline, CDR1 is GTSNPN and CDR2 is SVGIG (reference sequence). CDR3 size: 15 residues. The CDR3 bases are TGTGCCTGGAGGCACGGACTAGCGGGAGTAAATGAGCAGTTCTTC. Amino acid sequence: CAWRHGLAGVNEQFF.

The chain uses TRBV27 and TRBJ2-1; 14 bases are a match to TRBD2. V shed 6 bases and J 1 base; nucleotides not matched to a gene: 2. The CDR3 extends over 16 amino acids. CDR1 and CDR2 from the germline V gene are MNHEY and SMNVEV (reference sequence). The CDR3 bases are TGTGCCAGCAGGGGACTAGCGGGGGATTCCTACAATGAGCAGTTCTTC. It translates to CASRGLAGDSYNEQFF.

The rearrangement joins TRBV15 to TRBJ2-1; D is possibly TRBD2 (6 bases). This CDR3 has 17 amino acids. V gave up 0 bases and J gave up 3 bases, with 15 bases separating them. Germline V lookup: CDR1 LNHNV, CDR2 YYDKDF (reference sequence). The CDR3 coding sequence is TGTGCCACCAGCAGAGAGGTCGCGGCGGGACTCTACAATGAGCAGTTCTTC. It yields the protein CATSREVAAGLYNEQFF.

The chain recombines TRBV30 with TRBJ2-3, with 9 bases matching TRBD2. Germline CDR1 GTSNPN, CDR2 SVGIG (reference sequence). V was clipped by 5 bases and J by 2 bases; unmatched bases: 11. The CDR3 sequence is 16 residues long. CDR3 sequence (DNA): TGTGCCTGGGCGTCTGGCGGGAGGGCTTTCACAGATACGCAGTATTTT. Protein: CAWASGGRAFTDTQYF.

The chain carries TRBV4-2 and TRBJ1-2; 11 nucleotides line up with TRBD1. In germline, CDR1 is LGHNA, CDR2 YNFKEQ. Germline trimming cut 1 base from V and 4 bases from J; bases unmatched to any gene: 8. This CDR3 region has 17 residues. DNA for the CDR3: TGTGCCAGCAGCCAAGGGGACGGACAGGGGGCCGGCTATGGCTACACCTTC. Its protein is CASSQGDGQGAGYGYTF.

The chain couples TRBV19 to TRBJ2-7, with 8 bases lining up with TRBD1. The junction had 5 bases not matched to a gene; V was cut back by 1 base and J by 3 bases. CDR1 LNHDA and CDR2 SQIVND come from the germline V gene (reference sequence). The CDR3 spans 15 residues. The CDR3 reads CASSIAGTGDYEQYF. The CDR3, as DNA: TGTGCCAGTAGTATAGCGGGGACAGGCGACTACGAGCAGTACTTC.

The chain is built from TRBV7-8 and TRBJ1-1, with a weak D call TRBD1 (6 bases). The V gene's germline CDR1 is SGHVS and CDR2 FQNEAQ. V gave up 1 base and J gave up 1 base, with 7 bases separating them. CDR3 length: 14 residues. CDR3 sequence (DNA): TGTGCCAGCAGCTTAGTGGGGGCGAACACTGAAGCTTTCTTT. This encodes CASSLVGANTEAFF.

The CDR3 nucleotides are TGTGCCAGCAGTGAATTTCGGAGGGGCGTCTATGGCTACACCTTC. It yields the protein CASSEFRRGVYGYTF. The rearrangement joins TRBV6-1 to TRBJ1-2, with a weak D call TRBD1 (5 bases). Trimming left V 2 bases short and J 4 bases short, with 14 bases between. The CDR3 consists of 15 residues. Looked up from germline, CDR1 is MNHNS and CDR2 is SASEGT.

The chain carries TRBV12-3 or TRBV12-4 and TRBJ1-1; D remains unclear. The germline V and J ends were trimmed by 6 bases and 1 base, with 9 bases remaining between them. The CDR3 is 13 residues long. The CDR3 region has the DNA TGTGCCAGCAGGCTTACAAGGAACACTGAAGCTTTCTTT. Its protein product is CASRLTRNTEAFF.

In its sample, this clone was seen a few times. This chain links TRBV21-1 with TRBJ2-3; the D call in the table, TRBD2, was not verified against the DNA. TRBV21-1 is described as a pseudogene. The CDR3 sequence is 15 residues long. CDR3 sequence (DNA): TGTGCCAGCAGCAAAGTAAAGCGGGAGCCAGATACGCAGTATTTT. Amino acids: CASSKVKREPDTQYF.

In nucleotides, the CDR3 is TGTGCCAGCAGCGGCACCAGGTCCTACGAGCAGTACTTC. Its translation is CASSGTRSYEQYF. This sequence joins TRBV5-6 and TRBJ2-7, with D unresolved. The CDR3 extends over 13 amino acids. Trimming pared 4 bases from V and 1 base from J, leaving 9 bases between. The germline V gene has CDR1 SGHDT and CDR2 YYEEEE.

V is TRBV7-9 and J is TRBJ2-5; D possibly corresponds to TRBD2 (7 bases). Germline CDR1 is SEHNR and CDR2 is FQNEAQ (reference sequence). The CDR3 is made up of 15 amino acids. With 1 base removed from V and 5 bases from J, the gap between germline ends came to 14 bases. The CDR3, as DNA: TGTGCCAGCAGCTTAGTGGCAGGGGAGGGTGAGACCCAGTACTTC. The encoded protein is CASSLVAGEGETQYF.

The CDR3 spells CASRGPNEQFF. The DNA for the CDR3 is TGTGCCAGTAGGGGGCCCAATGAGCAGTTCTTC. This sequence joins TRBV19 and TRBJ2-1; possible D gene TRBD1, 5 bases. V dropped 6 bases and J dropped 6 bases, with 6 bases sitting between them. Germline CDR1 and CDR2: LNHDA and SQIVND (reference sequence). The CDR3 sequence is 11 residues long.

In its sample, this clone was seen once. This chain connects TRBV7-2 to TRBJ2-5; 7 bases fit TRBD1. The CDR3 is 15 amino acids. The germline V gene encodes CDR1 SGHTA and CDR2 FQGNSA. After removal of 5 bases from V and 3 bases from J, the junction contained 9 bases not matched to a gene. The CDR3 DNA is TGTGCCAGCAGCCCTAGGGGGCAGACCGAAGAGACCCAGTACTTC. Its protein product is CASSPRGQTEETQYF.

This rearrangement joins TRBV5-1 to TRBJ1-3, with a tentative D call TRBD1 (6 bases). Trimming left V 0 bases short and J 4 bases short, with 8 bases between. The CDR3 runs to 14 residues. Per the germline V gene, CDR1 is SGHRS and CDR2 is YFSETQ. The CDR3 sequence is CASSLDRAGNTIYF. The CDR3, as DNA: TGCGCCAGCAGCTTGGACAGGGCAGGAAACACCATATATTTT.